The clone carrying this T cell receptor (beta chain) appeared many times. The data originate from a study of blood T cell repertoires in COVID-19. At the level of the study: The cDNA or gDNA used as material had been derived from T cells, B-cell-depleted T cells, or PBMCs.

CDR3 length equals 13 residues. Trimming cost V 5 bases and J 4 bases, with 11 bases left between them. CDR1 SEHNR and CDR2 FQNEAQ come from the germline V gene (reference sequence). Methods used by the authors: Amplified reference gene primers provided the basis for estimating nucleated cell counts. Data came from immunoSEQ multiplex PCR; TCRdb stores just in-frame clones and leaves some out. V and J calls and clone size come straight from that table; D and trimming were deduced from the DNA. This table has some 70,000 clones, around four fifths appearing once. This receptor was taken from a woman aged 45-60 years with acute or convalescent COVID-19. What was sequenced was peripheral blood. The chain joins TRBV7-9 to TRBJ1-1, with TRBD1 as a possible D gene (6 bases). As DNA, the CDR3 is TGTGCCAGCAGCCCCCGAGGGGGCACTGAAGCTTTCTTT. Amino acids: CASSPRGGTEAFF.